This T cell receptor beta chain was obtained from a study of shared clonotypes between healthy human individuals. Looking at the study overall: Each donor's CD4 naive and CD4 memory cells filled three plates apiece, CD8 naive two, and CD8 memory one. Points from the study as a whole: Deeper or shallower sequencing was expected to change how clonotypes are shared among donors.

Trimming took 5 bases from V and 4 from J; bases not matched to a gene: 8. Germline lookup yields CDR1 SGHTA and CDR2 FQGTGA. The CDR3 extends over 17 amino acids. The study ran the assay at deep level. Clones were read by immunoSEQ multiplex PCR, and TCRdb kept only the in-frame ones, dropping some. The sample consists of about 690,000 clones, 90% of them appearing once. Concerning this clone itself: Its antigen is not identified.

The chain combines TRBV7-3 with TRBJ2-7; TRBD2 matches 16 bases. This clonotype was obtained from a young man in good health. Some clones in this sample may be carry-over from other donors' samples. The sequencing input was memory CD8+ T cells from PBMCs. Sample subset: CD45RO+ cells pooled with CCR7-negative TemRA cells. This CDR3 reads CASSTGTSGRARYEQYF. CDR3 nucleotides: TGTGCCAGCAGCACCGGGACTAGCGGGAGGGCCCGGTACGAGCAGTACTTC. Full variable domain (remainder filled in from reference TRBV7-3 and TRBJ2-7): GAGVSQTPSNKVTEKGKYVELRCDPISGHTALYWYRQSLGQGPEFLIYFQGTGAADDSGLPNDRFFAVRPEGSVSTLKIQRTERGDSAVYLCASSTGTSGRARYEQYFGPGTRLTVT.